Listed below are T cell receptor beta chains from one sample, sequenced in a study of blood T cell repertoires in COVID-19. Measured with immunoSEQ multiplex PCR; TCRdb has only the in-frame clones, and not every one. The table lists approximately 200,000 clones, 70% to 90% of them singletons. The sequenced sample consisted of peripheral blood. The source of these receptors is a man between 65 and 80 years old with active or convalescent COVID-19. Both conserved end residues are part of each CDR3. Fields, in order: V gene, D gene, clone size, J gene, CDR3 protein, CDR3 DNA. A D gene is named only where the DNA matches it firmly. Some rows mark clone size as missing; the rest say once, few, many or name a class of expanded clone.

v_gene: TRBV6-5; d_gene: TRBD1; abundance: once; j_gene: TRBJ2-7; CDR3aa: CASSSDWDSWKYF; CDR3nt: TGTGCCAGCAGTTCCGACTGGGACAGTTGGAAGTACTTC
v_gene: TRBV28; d_gene: TRBD1; abundance: NA; j_gene: TRBJ1-2; CDR3aa: CASKGQGPYGYTF; CDR3nt: TGTGCCAGCAAGGGACAGGGCCCCTATGGCTACACCTTC
v_gene: TRBV9; d_gene: TRBD2; abundance: NA; j_gene: TRBJ2-3; CDR3aa: CASSPSGGLGTDTQYF; CDR3nt: TGTGCCAGCAGCCCTTCGGGGGGACTAGGCACAGATACGCAGTATTTT
v_gene: TRBV28; d_gene: TRBD1; abundance: NA; j_gene: TRBJ2-7; CDR3aa: CASSPPTGSSYEQYF; CDR3nt: TGTGCCAGCAGTCCGCCGACAGGGAGCTCCTACGAGCAGTACTTC
v_gene: TRBV7-2; d_gene: NA; abundance: NA; j_gene: TRBJ2-7; CDR3aa: CASSLMSRDYEQYF; CDR3nt: TGTGCCAGCAGCTTAATGTCCCGGGACTACGAGCAGTACTTC
v_gene: TRBV5-4; d_gene: NA; abundance: NA; j_gene: TRBJ1-6; CDR3aa: CASSLESGNSPLHF; CDR3nt: TGTGCCAGCAGCTTGGAGTCCGGGAATTCACCCCTCCACTTT
v_gene: TRBV7-2; d_gene: TRBD1; abundance: NA; j_gene: TRBJ2-4; CDR3aa: CASSTGQGANENIQYF; CDR3nt: TGTGCCAGCAGCACCGGACAGGGGGCGAATGAGAACATTCAGTACTTC
v_gene: TRBV9; d_gene: NA; abundance: once; j_gene: TRBJ1-2; CDR3aa: CASSLGSGGYTF; CDR3nt: TGTGCCAGCAGTTTGGGGTCGGGAGGCTACACCTTC
v_gene: TRBV7-8; d_gene: TRBD1; abundance: NA; j_gene: TRBJ1-4; CDR3aa: CASSLGQGAPGPYEKLFF; CDR3nt: TGTGCCAGCAGCCTAGGACAGGGGGCGCCTGGTCCATATGAAAAACTGTTTTTT
v_gene: TRBV4-1; d_gene: TRBD2; abundance: few; j_gene: TRBJ2-7; CDR3aa: CAPRGGTYEQYF; CDR3nt: TGCGCCCCCCGGGGGGGCACCTACGAGCAGTACTTC
v_gene: TRBV28; d_gene: NA; abundance: NA; j_gene: TRBJ1-2; CDR3aa: CASSAPGGANYGYTF; CDR3nt: TGTGCCAGCAGTGCCCCCGGGGGAGCTAACTATGGCTACACCTTC
v_gene: TRBV6-4; d_gene: TRBD1; abundance: NA; j_gene: TRBJ2-1; CDR3aa: CASSEGQGYNEQFF; CDR3nt: TGTGCCAGCAGTGAAGGACAGGGCTACAATGAGCAGTTCTTC
v_gene: TRBV7-2; d_gene: TRBD1; abundance: once; j_gene: TRBJ1-4; CDR3aa: CASSTNRGANEKLFF; CDR3nt: TGTGCCAGCAGCACAAACAGGGGTGCTAATGAAAAACTGTTTTTT
v_gene: TRBV3-1/TRBV3-2; d_gene: NA; abundance: NA; j_gene: TRBJ2-7; CDR3aa: CASSLLGNSYEQYF; CDR3nt: TGTGCCAGCAGCCTCCTGGGCAACTCCTACGAGCAGTACTTC
v_gene: TRBV7-9; d_gene: NA; abundance: NA; j_gene: TRBJ1-1; CDR3aa: CASSLGVLTDTEAFF; CDR3nt: TGTGCCAGCAGCTTAGGGGTCTTGACAGACACTGAAGCTTTCTTT